This TCR beta chain was identified in a study of cytomegalovirus exposure and HLA in healthy donors. Turning to the study itself: Researchers found that roughly 81% of a few hundred genotyped donors fell within the Caucasian-associated ancestry cluster.

Findings and limits, study-wide: When the data were analyzed later, several of the most significant clusters appeared to be linked to common viral pathogens.

Trimming took 5 bases from V and 1 from J; bases not matched to a gene: 6. The CDR3 has 16 residues. Germline CDR1 reads MNHNY; CDR2 reads SVGAGI (reference sequence). Donors consisted of healthy bone marrow donors. Whether this donor was CMV seropositive was not recorded. Worth noting for this clone: Its antigen is undetermined.

Researchers ran the PCR with 60 Vbeta and 13 Jbeta primers. Assay used: immunoSEQ multiplex PCR; TCRdb lists only in-frame clones, some missing. The data contain roughly 120,000 clones, approximately 80% of them seen just once; the ten biggest clones take up roughly 4%. This chain connects TRBV6-6 to TRBJ1-4; 8 nucleotides match TRBD1. Sequencing was done on a sample of PBMCs. The TCR comes from a human donor in good health. The CDR3 coding sequence is TGTGCCAGCAGTGGACAGGGATTGGGAACTAATGAAAAACTGTTTTTT. This encodes CASSGQGLGTNEKLFF.